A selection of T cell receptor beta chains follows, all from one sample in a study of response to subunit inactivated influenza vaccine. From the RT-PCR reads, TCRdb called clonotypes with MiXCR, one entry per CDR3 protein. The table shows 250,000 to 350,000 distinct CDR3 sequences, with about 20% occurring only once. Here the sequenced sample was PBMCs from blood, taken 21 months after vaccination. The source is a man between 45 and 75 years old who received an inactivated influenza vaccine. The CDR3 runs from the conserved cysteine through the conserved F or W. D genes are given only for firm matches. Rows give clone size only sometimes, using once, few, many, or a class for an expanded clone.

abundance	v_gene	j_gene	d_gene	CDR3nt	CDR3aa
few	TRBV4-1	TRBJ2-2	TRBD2	TGCGCCAGCAGCCACATAGGGAGGGTGGGAACCGGGGAGCTGTTTTTT	CASSHIGRVGTGELFF
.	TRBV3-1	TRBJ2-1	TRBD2	TGTGCCAGCAGTCAGACTAGCGGGAGAAACAATGAGCAGTTCTTC	CASSQTSGRNNEQFF
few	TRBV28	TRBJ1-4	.	TGTGCCAGCAGCCCCGGAGCAATTAATGAAAAACTGTTTTTT	CASSPGAINEKLFF
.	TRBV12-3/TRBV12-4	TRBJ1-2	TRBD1	TGTGCCAGCAGTTCGACCCCCGGGACAGGGGGAGGCTACACCTTC	CASSSTPGTGGGYTF
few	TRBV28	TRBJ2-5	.	TGTGCCAGCAGAGAGACGGGAGTAGAGACCCAGTACTTC	CASRETGVETQYF
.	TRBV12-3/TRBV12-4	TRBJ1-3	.	TGTGCCAGCAGTTTTGGGGGACCGAGCTCTGGAAACACCATATATTTT	CASSFGGPSSGNTIYF
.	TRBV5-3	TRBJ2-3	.	TGTGCCAGAAGCTTGATAGCAGATACGCAGTATTTT	CARSLIADTQYF
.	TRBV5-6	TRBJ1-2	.	TGTGCCAGCAGCTTGGTGACCGATGGCTACACCTTC	CASSLVTDGYTF
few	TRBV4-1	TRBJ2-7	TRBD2	TGCGCCAGCAGCCAAGTCCTCGTTTGGACTAGCGGGGGGCAACTCTACGAGCAGTACTTC	CASSQVLVWTSGGQLYEQYF
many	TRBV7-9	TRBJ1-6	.	TGTGCCAGCACCGCTTCCTGGGACCTAAATTCACCCCTCCACTTT	CASTASWDLNSPLHF
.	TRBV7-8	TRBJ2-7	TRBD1	TGTGCCAGCAGCTTAGTTAGTTTAGGACAGGGCTACGAGCAGTACTTC	CASSLVSLGQGYEQYF
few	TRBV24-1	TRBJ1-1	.	TGTGCCACCAGTGAAGGAACTTCCTTAGGGAACACTGAAGCTTTCTTT	CATSEGTSLGNTEAFF
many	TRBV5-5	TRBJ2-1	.	TGTGCCAGCCGAAGCGGGCCCTACAATGAGCAGTTCTTC	CASRSGPYNEQFF
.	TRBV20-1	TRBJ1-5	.	TGCAGTGCTGTTTACTGGGGCTATAGCAATCAGCCCCAGCATTTT	CSAVYWGYSNQPQHF
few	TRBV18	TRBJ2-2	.	TGTGCCAGCTCACAACAGGGGAACACCGGGGAGCTGTTTTTT	CASSQQGNTGELFF
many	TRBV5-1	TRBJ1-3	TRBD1	TGCGCCAGCAGCTCCGGACAGGCAAGCTCTGGAAACACCATATATTTT	CASSSGQASSGNTIYF
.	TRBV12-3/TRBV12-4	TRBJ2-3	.	TGTGCCAGCAGCAGACTAGTAGGAGGGACAGATACGCAGTATTTT	CASSRLVGGTDTQYF
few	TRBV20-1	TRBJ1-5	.	TGCAGTGCTAGAGATGCAGGTCGTAGCAATCAGCCCCAGCATTTT	CSARDAGRSNQPQHF
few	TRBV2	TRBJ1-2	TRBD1	TGTGCCAGCAGTCGTACCGGGACAGGAGACCGCTATGGCTACACCTTC	CASSRTGTGDRYGYTF
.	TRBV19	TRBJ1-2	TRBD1	TGTGCCAGTAATTGGGACAGAAACAACTATGGCTACACCTTC	CASNWDRNNYGYTF
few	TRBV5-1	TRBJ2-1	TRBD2	TGCGCCAGCAGCTCCGGGACTAGCGTCTCCAATGAGCAGTTCTTC	CASSSGTSVSNEQFF
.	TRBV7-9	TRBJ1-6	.	TGTGCCGGCAGCTTGGACAGATTAAATTCACCCCTCCACTTT	CAGSLDRLNSPLHF